The clone carrying this T cell receptor (beta chain) was found many times. These data come from a study of identical twins. TCRdb called the 5' RACE reads again in MiXCR, with one record for every CDR3 protein. Here the sample spans 350,000 to 450,000 distinct CDR3 sequences, 15% to 20% being singletons. CDR1 is DFQATT and CDR2 is SNEGSKA in the germline V gene (reference sequence). The V gene end was trimmed by 5 bases and the J gene end by 6 bases; junction bases not matched to a gene: 1. The CDR3 loop spans 10 amino acids. This TCR was recovered from a man in his fifties in good health. Sample: naive T cells sorted from blood. The chain employs TRBV20-1 and TRBJ2-7, with 7 bases that match TRBD1. DNA for the CDR3: TGCAGTGCTTACAGGGGCGAGCAGTACTTC. Translation: CSAYRGEQYF.